The 27 T cell receptor beta chains presented below share a single source sample, sequenced in a study of CD8+ T cells in alopecia areata. RNA was extracted and reverse transcribed into cDNA as the sequencing template. Some clones are missing from TCRdb's copy, which holds only in-frame ones; the method was immunoSEQ multiplex PCR. The sample includes about 98,000 clones, roughly 42% of them seen just once. Sequenced input: CD4+ T cells sorted from blood. The receptors were gathered from a human donor with alopecia areata.

The chain couples TRBV20-1 to TRBJ2-5; D call uncertain. The CDR3 has 11 amino acids. Germline CDR1 and CDR2: DFQATT and SNEGSKA (reference sequence). The V gene lost 6 bases and the J gene lost 5 bases, with 10 bases spanning the gap. The CDR3 region is CSAKVMETQYF. The CDR3 DNA follows: TGCAGTGCCAAAGTTATGGAGACCCAGTACTTC.

This clone was seen a handful of times. The chain recombines TRBV6-1 with TRBJ2-4; D is ambiguous. CDR1 is MNHNS, CDR2 SASEGT, per germline. The CDR3 sequence is 10 residues long. Between the trimmed V and J ends, which lost 6 bases and 5 bases, there was a span of 2 bases. The chain's CDR3 is CASRENIQYF. CDR3 DNA sequence: TGTGCCAGCAGAGAAAACATTCAGTACTTC.

This clone was seen a handful of times. The J gene is TRBJ2-7, the V gene TRBV29-1, with 8 positions matching TRBD1. The CDR3 runs 14 residues. Germline V gene data show CDR1 as SQVTM and CDR2 as ANQGSEA. V dropped 4 bases and J dropped 3; count of bases not matched to a gene: 8. The CDR3 protein is CSVALSGGVYEQYF. CDR3 bases: TGCAGCGTTGCGCTGTCAGGGGGCGTCTACGAGCAGTACTTC.

This clone was picked up a small number of times. The chain employs TRBV29-1 and TRBJ2-1; the match to TRBD2 covers 11 bases. From germline, CDR1 is SQVTM and CDR2 ANQGSEA. This CDR3 contains 16 residues. Unmatched junction bases numbered 13, after V lost 4 bases and J lost 8 bases. CDR3 in DNA: TGCAGCGTTGTAGGCCCTACTAGCGGGAGTTTCGATGAGCAGTTCTTC. Its translation is CSVVGPTSGSFDEQFF.

V and J are TRBV2 and TRBJ2-3; 10 bases are a match to TRBD1. Looked up from germline, CDR1 is SNHLY and CDR2 is FYNNEI. The V segment lost 6 bases and the J segment 10 bases; nucleotides outside the gene matches: 7. CDR3 length equals 13 residues. Written as DNA, the CDR3 is TGTGCCAGCAGCCCAGGGACAGGGGTAGCGCAGTATTTT. The encoded protein is CASSPGTGVAQYF.

This clone was seen a handful of times. CDR3 DNA sequence: TGCGCCAGCAGTCAATCCGCAGAAGAAGAGACCCAGTACTTC. Translating it yields CASSQSAEEETQYF. The chain carries TRBV23-1 and TRBJ2-5; D remains ambiguous. TRBV23-1 is an ORF; its function is uncertain. The CDR3 totals 14 residues. The V and J ends lost 0 bases and 3 bases respectively, with 8 bases between them.

The chain is built from TRBV28 and TRBJ1-5; no definite D call. V was cut by 5 bases and J by 5 bases, with 16 bases left in between. The CDR3 extends over 15 amino acids. The germline CDR1 and CDR2 sequences are MDHEN and SYDVKM. CDR3 protein: CASSPPLGRHQPQHF. DNA of the CDR3: TGTGCCAGCAGTCCCCCCTTAGGCAGGCATCAGCCCCAGCATTTT.

CDR3 in amino acids: CASSWDENPLYGYTF. CDR3 in DNA: TGTGCCAGCAGTTGGGACGAAAATCCGCTCTATGGCTACACCTTC. This chain connects TRBV2 to TRBJ1-2; possibly TRBD1 for D (5 bases). The CDR3 covers 15 residues. Germline CDR1 reads SNHLY; CDR2 reads FYNNEI. The V end lost 5 bases, the J end lost 4 bases, and 17 bases lay between the germline ends.

The chain employs TRBV19 and TRBJ2-7; D ambiguous. V was pared by 9 bases and J by 5 bases, with 20 bases between. The germline V gene has CDR1 LNHDA and CDR2 SQIVND (reference sequence). This CDR3 spans 14 amino acids. The chain's CDR3 is CASPTPARPHEQYF. The CDR3 nucleotides read TGTGCCAGCCCAACTCCGGCCCGGCCCCACGAGCAGTACTTC. The full variable domain, in which reference TRBV19 and TRBJ2-7 provide the parts outside the CDR3, is DGGITQSPKYLFRKEGQNVTLSCEQNLNHDAMYWYRQDPGQGLRLIYYSQIVNDFQKGDIAEGYSVSREKKESFPLTVTSAQKNPTAFYLCASPTPARPHEQYFGPGTRLTVT.

The sample holds a few counts of this clone. The chain employs TRBV4-1 and TRBJ2-2; D not certain. The CDR3 has 15 residues. Trimming shortened V by 4 bases and J by 1 base, and 10 bases separated the two germline ends. Germline V CDR1 and CDR2: MGHRA, YSYEKL. CDR3 in amino acids: CASSRSAWNTGELFF. The CDR3 nucleotides are TGCGCCAGCAGCCGTTCAGCGTGGAACACCGGGGAGCTGTTTTTT.

This clone has just a few counts. The genes are TRBV27 and TRBJ2-7; a weak D match, TRBD1 (5 bases). Per the germline V gene, CDR1 is MNHEY and CDR2 is SMNVEV (reference sequence). Trimming took 3 bases from V and 6 from J, leaving 12 bases between them. CDR3 size: 13 residues. The CDR3 DNA follows: TGTGCCAGCAGTTTTCAGGGATCGGTCGAGCAGTACTTC. Its protein product is CASSFQGSVEQYF.

The rearrangement joins TRBV2 to TRBJ1-1, with D maybe TRBD1 (6 bases). The CDR3 loop spans 15 amino acids. CDR1 SNHLY and CDR2 FYNNEI come from the germline V gene. Deletions cut 5 bases from V and 4 bases from J, with 17 bases between. CDR3 nucleotide sequence: TGTGCCAGCAGTCTTGTTGGGGGGCCGGGCACTGAAGCTTTCTTT. As protein: CASSLVGGPGTEAFF.

V is TRBV18 and J is TRBJ2-3; 15 bases match TRBD2. This CDR3 region has 18 residues. Germline V lookup: CDR1 KGHSH, CDR2 LQKENI. The junction had 2 bases not matched to a gene; V was cut back by 1 base and J by 0 bases. The CDR3 nucleotides read TGTGCCAGCTCACCACGGACTAGCGGGGGGGTCAGCACAGATACGCAGTATTTT. Protein product: CASSPRTSGGVSTDTQYF. Full variable domain (outside the CDR3, taken from reference TRBV18 and TRBJ2-3): NAGVMQNPRHLVRRRGQEARLRCSPMKGHSHVYWYRQLPEEGLKFMVYLQKENIIDESGMPKERFSAEFPKEGPSILRIQQVVRGDSAAYFCASSPRTSGGVSTDTQYFGPGTRLTVL.

This clone was recorded a few times. V is TRBV29-1 and J is TRBJ2-3; tentatively, D is TRBD1 or TRBD2 (5 bases each). Germline V lookup: CDR1 SQVTM, CDR2 ANQGSEA. There are 16 residues in the CDR3. Deletions cut 0 bases from V and 4 bases from J, with 17 bases between. The chain's CDR3 is CSVEDRVTGRPDTQYF. The CDR3 region has the DNA TGCAGCGTTGAAGATCGAGTTACGGGGCGTCCAGATACGCAGTATTTT.

The V gene is TRBV5-1, the J gene TRBJ1-1; D gene unclear. The CDR3 covers 14 residues. The ends were cut back, 7 bases at V and 9 bases at J, with 22 bases in the middle. In germline, CDR1 is SGHRS, CDR2 YFSETQ. This chain's CDR3 is CASSSTMVREQAFF. CDR3 sequence (DNA): TGCGCCAGCTCATCTACCATGGTGCGGGAGCAAGCTTTCTTT.

This chain joins TRBV7-2 and TRBJ1-2; D may be TRBD1 (5 bases). Germline V gene lookup returns CDR1 SGHTA and CDR2 FQGNSA. The V end was cut by 2 bases, the J end by 4 bases, with 8 bases between. This CDR3 has 13 residues. CDR3 sequence (DNA): TGTGCCAGCAGCTTATTTAGGGGCTATGGCTACACCTTC. Translating it yields CASSLFRGYGYTF. Supplemented by reference TRBV7-2 and TRBJ1-2, the full variable domain reads GAGVSQSPSNKVTEKGKDVELRCDPISGHTALYWYRQSLGQGLEFLIYFQGNSAPDKSGLPSDRFSAERTGGSVSTLTIQRTQQEDSAVYLCASSLFRGYGYTFGSGTRLTVV.

CDR3 nucleotides: TGTGCCAGCTCACTACAGGGAGGACAAGAGACCCAGTACTTC. Protein: CASSLQGGQETQYF. The chain carries TRBV18 and TRBJ2-5; D possibly matches TRBD1 or TRBD2 (6 bases each). This CDR3 region has 14 residues. The V end lost 4 bases, the J end lost 2 bases, and 11 bases lay between the germline ends. Germline V gene lookup returns CDR1 KGHSH and CDR2 LQKENI.

The chain uses TRBV7-9 and TRBJ2-7; 7 bases are shared with TRBD2. The CDR3 loop spans 11 amino acids. Germline CDR1 reads SEHNR; CDR2 reads FQNEAQ (reference sequence). The trim removed 10 bases at V and 9 bases at J, leaving 9 bases unmatched. The CDR3 loop is CAIPTGLVQYF. In nucleotides, the CDR3 is TGTGCCATCCCGACCGGACTAGTGCAGTACTTC. Full variable domain (remainder filled in from reference TRBV7-9 and TRBJ2-7): DTGVSQNPRHKITKRGQNVTFRCDPISEHNRLYWYRQTLGQGPEFLTYFQNEAQLEKSRLLSDRFSAERPKGSFSTLEIQRTEQGDSAMYLCAIPTGLVQYFGPGTRLTVT.

V and J are TRBV30 and TRBJ2-7; a weak D match, TRBD2 (5 bases). Germline V gene sequence: CDR1 GTSNPN, CDR2 SVGIG (reference sequence). This CDR3 has 13 residues. V lost 4 bases, J lost 2 bases, and 12 bases lay in between. As DNA, the CDR3 is TGTGCCTGGAATGGAGCGGCCGCCTACGAGCAGTACTTC. This translates into CAWNGAAAYEQYF. The variable domain in full, completed from reference TRBV30 and TRBJ2-7, reads SQTIHQWPATLVQPVGSPLSLECTVEGTSNPNLYWYRQAAGRGLQLLFYSVGIGQISSEVPQNLSASRPQDRQFILSSKKLLLSDSGFYLCAWNGAAAYEQYFGPGTRLTVT.

The chain links TRBV2 to TRBJ2-3; 8 bases are shared with TRBD1. CDR3 length: 14 residues. Germline assignment: CDR1 SNHLY and CDR2 FYNNEI. J lost 2 bases, V lost 6 bases, and 4 bases had no gene match. The CDR3 loop is CASRQGAHTDTQYF. As DNA, the CDR3 is TGTGCCAGCAGGCAGGGGGCGCACACAGATACGCAGTATTTT.

This clone occurred a few times. Other DNA sequences of this sample code for an identical CDR3. The rearrangement joins TRBV30 to TRBJ1-6; D is unresolved. Looked up from germline, CDR1 is GTSNPN and CDR2 is SVGIG (reference sequence). The CDR3 totals 11 residues. The V gene lost 0 bases and the J gene lost 7 bases, with 1 base spanning the gap. CDR3 amino acids: CAWSVNSPLHF. In DNA form, the CDR3 reads TGTGCCTGGAGTGTAAATTCACCCCTCCACTTT. The variable domain in full, with the rest retrieved from reference TRBV30 and TRBJ1-6, is SQTIHQWPATLVQPVGSPLSLECTVEGTSNPNLYWYRQAAGRGLQLLFYSVGIGQISSEVPQNLSASRPQDRQFILSSKKLLLSDSGFYLCAWSVNSPLHFGNGTRLTVT.

This rearrangement joins TRBV11-2 to TRBJ2-7; D might be TRBD2 (5 bases). CDR3 length equals 14 residues. Germline CDR1 and CDR2: SGHAT and FQNNGV. V dropped 1 base and J dropped 2 bases, with 9 bases sitting between them. CDR3 region: CASSLGRRPYEQYF. In nucleotides, the CDR3 is TGTGCCAGCAGCTTAGGTCGGAGGCCCTACGAGCAGTACTTC.

This rearrangement joins TRBV30 to TRBJ1-2, with D possibly TRBD1 on 5 matching bases. The V gene lost 2 bases and the J gene lost 8 bases, with 12 bases spanning the gap. The CDR3 is 12 amino acids. The germline gives CDR1 GTSNPN, CDR2 SVGIG (reference sequence). CDR3 sequence (DNA): TGTGCCTGGAGTCCCGAGGGGTGGGGCTACACCTTC. Its translation: CAWSPEGWGYTF.

This clone turned up a few times. The J gene is TRBJ2-2, the V gene TRBV6-1, with 7 bases matching TRBD1. After removal of 6 bases from V and 0 bases from J, the junction contained 4 bases not matched to a gene. This CDR3 contains 15 residues. Germline values: CDR1 MNHNS, CDR2 SASEGT. Here the CDR3 DNA reads TGTGCCAGCAGCAGTGGGACAGCGAACACCGGGGAGCTGTTTTTT. As protein: CASSSGTANTGELFF.

The chain employs TRBV11-2 and TRBJ2-7, with D perhaps given as TRBD1 or TRBD2 (5 bases each). Germline CDR1 is SGHAT and CDR2 is FQNNGV. V was trimmed by 5 bases and J by 2 bases, leaving 16 bases between them. There are 15 residues in the CDR3. The CDR3 protein is CASSSNRGPTYEQYF. The CDR3 DNA reads TGTGCCAGCAGCAGTAACCGGGGACCAACCTACGAGCAGTACTTC.

V usage is TRBV7-2 and J usage is TRBJ2-4, with unresolved D. This CDR3 has 17 residues. Germline CDR1 is SGHTA and CDR2 is FQGNSA. The germline V and J ends were trimmed by 5 bases and 2 bases, with 19 bases remaining between them. In DNA form, the CDR3 reads TGTGCCAGCAGCCTTAGAGCAGGAAGGACCTCCAAAAACATTCAGTACTTC. It is translated as CASSLRAGRTSKNIQYF.

V gene TRBV7-9 combines with J gene TRBJ1-2; 9 bases are a match to TRBD1. The V and J ends lost 3 bases and 8 bases, in that order; junction bases with no gene match: 4. Germline values: CDR1 SEHNR, CDR2 FQNEAQ (reference sequence). This CDR3 contains 13 residues. Here the CDR3 DNA reads TGTGCCAGCAGCTTGACAGGGGGAAGCGGCTACACCTTC. Translation gives CASSLTGGSGYTF.